What follows are 12 T cell receptor beta chains derived from one specimen sequenced in a study of cytomegalovirus exposure and HLA in healthy donors. 60 Vbeta and 13 Jbeta primers were used in PCR. The table came from immunoSEQ multiplex PCR; TCRdb's copy has only in-frame clones and leaves some out. Among 25,000 to 35,000 clones, less than 55% were seen once, and the ten largest hold 1.5% to 2.5%. The specimen sequenced was PBMCs. The source is a woman aged 50 to 60 in good health and CMV-seronegative.

V gene TRBV28 combines with J gene TRBJ2-7; D is possibly TRBD2 (6 bases). The CDR3 consists of 13 residues. Germline V gene sequence: CDR1 MDHEN, CDR2 SYDVKM. V shed 7 bases and J shed 0 bases, with 10 bases lying between them. CDR3 nucleotides: TGTGCCAGCACTCAGCGGGCCTCCTACGAGCAGTACTTC. It translates to CASTQRASYEQYF.

The chain recombines TRBV5-4 with TRBJ2-7; a weak D match, TRBD1 (6 bases). Germline V lookup: CDR1 SGHNT, CDR2 YYREEE (reference sequence). This CDR3 comprises 14 residues. V shed 2 bases and J shed 3 bases, with 12 bases lying between them. As DNA, the CDR3 is TGTGCCAGCAGCTTTACCGGGACAAACTACGAGCAGTACTTC. This codes for CASSFTGTNYEQYF.

V usage is TRBV28 and J usage is TRBJ2-2; tentative D call: TRBD2 (6 bases). The V gene's germline CDR1 is MDHEN and CDR2 SYDVKM. Trimming left V 5 bases short and J 2 bases short, with 12 bases between. The CDR3 spans 15 residues. The CDR3 region has the DNA TGTGCCAGCAGTCCCCGGGACTTCAACACCGGGGAGCTGTTTTTT. This translates into CASSPRDFNTGELFF.

The chain links TRBV28 to TRBJ2-5; D is unresolved. The germline V gene encodes CDR1 MDHEN and CDR2 SYDVKM. The V end was cut by 8 bases, the J end by 3 bases, with 10 bases between. The CDR3 loop spans 12 amino acids. CDR3 loop: CASWAGKETQYF. CDR3 sequence (DNA): TGTGCCAGCTGGGCAGGAAAAGAGACCCAGTACTTC.

This clone was recorded a few times. The rearrangement links TRBV9 to TRBJ2-3; 10 bases are a match to TRBD1. This CDR3 is built from 16 residues. V lost 3 bases, J lost 5 bases, and 9 bases stayed unmatched. Germline lookup yields CDR1 SGDLS and CDR2 YYNGEE. This CDR3 reads CASSGDRGPRGDTQYF. The CDR3 region has the DNA TGTGCCAGCAGCGGGGACAGGGGACCGCGGGGAGATACGCAGTATTTT.

The rearrangement uses TRBV7-2 and TRBJ1-2; D not resolved. Between the trimmed V and J ends, which lost 0 bases and 4 bases, there was a span of 9 bases. The CDR3 loop spans 14 amino acids. Germline CDR1 and CDR2: SGHTA and FQGNSA. For the CDR3, the DNA is TGTGCCAGCAGCTTAGCGGCGGAGGCCTATGGCTACACCTTC. Protein: CASSLAAEAYGYTF.

The V call is TRBV6-1, the J call TRBJ1-1; no clear D. This CDR3 region has 15 residues. Germline values: CDR1 MNHNS, CDR2 SASEGT. Trimming stripped 0 bases from V and 0 bases from J, with 8 bases between. CDR3 bases: TGTGCCAGCAGTGAAGCCATAGCTATGAACACTGAAGCTTTCTTT. Its protein product is CASSEAIAMNTEAFF.

The rearrangement links TRBV9 to TRBJ2-1, with TRBD2 matching 15 bases. The CDR3 runs 15 residues. Per germline, CDR1 SGDLS and CDR2 YYNGEE. V was clipped by 3 bases and J by 9 bases; unmatched bases: 4. The DNA for the CDR3 is TGTGCCAGCAGCGGGACTAGCGGGAGGGCAGGTGAGCAGTTCTTC. It encodes CASSGTSGRAGEQFF.

This clone has a handful of counts. The V and J genes are TRBV7-9 and TRBJ1-1; 8 bases fit TRBD1. The germline V gene has CDR1 SEHNR and CDR2 FQNEAQ (reference sequence). The V and J ends lost 2 bases and 0 bases, in that order; junction bases with no gene match: 2. The length of the CDR3 is 15 residues. The chain's CDR3 is CASSLRTGMNTEAFF. In DNA form, the CDR3 reads TGTGCCAGCAGCTTACGGACAGGGATGAACACTGAAGCTTTCTTT. Together with reference TRBV7-9 and TRBJ1-1, the CDR3 gives the full variable domain: DTGVSQNPRHKITKRGQNVTFRCDPISEHNRLYWYRQTLGQGPEFLTYFQNEAQLEKSRLLSDRFSAERPKGSFSTLEIQRTEQGDSAMYLCASSLRTGMNTEAFFGQGTRLTVV.

The V gene is TRBV7-9, the J gene TRBJ1-3; D remains unclear. The length of the CDR3 is 14 residues. Germline CDR1 reads SEHNR; CDR2 reads FQNEAQ (reference sequence). With 2 bases removed from V and 8 bases from J, the gap between germline ends came to 13 bases. CDR3 sequence reads: CASSLQAGQDTIYF. The CDR3 DNA follows: TGTGCCAGCAGCTTACAGGCCGGTCAAGACACCATATATTTT.

The genes are TRBV9 and TRBJ2-3; 7 bases are a match to TRBD2. The V gene's germline CDR1 is SGDLS and CDR2 YYNGEE. The V segment lost 2 bases and the J segment 6 bases; nucleotides outside the gene matches: 9. The CDR3 contains 15 residues. CDR3 bases: TGTGCCAGCAGCGTTTCTAGCGGTCCGGAGGATACGCAGTATTTT. Translated, it gives CASSVSSGPEDTQYF.

The CDR3 DNA follows: TGTGCCAGCAGCGGAGACTTGAGCTCCTATAATTCACCCCTCCACTTT. Translation: CASSGDLSSYNSPLHF. The chain recombines TRBV5-6 with TRBJ1-6; no clear D. Germline V lookup: CDR1 SGHDT, CDR2 YYEEEE. The CDR3 consists of 16 residues. The V and J ends lost 4 bases and 0 bases respectively, with 11 bases between them. Supplemented by reference TRBV5-6 and TRBJ1-6, the full variable domain reads DAGVTQSPTHLIKTRGQQVTLRCSPKSGHDTVSWYQQALGQGPQFIFQYYEEEERQRGNFPDRFSGHQFPNYSSELNVNALLLGDSALYLCASSGDLSSYNSPLHFGNGTRLTVT.